A single sample gave rise to the 12 T cell receptor beta chains below, sequenced in a study of T-cell memory formation after mild COVID-19. Each CDR3 protein gets one entry after TCRdb re-called the 5' RACE reads with MiXCR. The sample yields under 200,000 distinct CDR3 sequences, 31% seen once. Sequenced material: PBMCs or a T cell subset sorted from them (not recorded which). The receptors originated from an adult woman who had mild COVID-19 (a few samples of this study predate the infection). Cell type and time point are not known.

This sequence joins TRBV5-1 and TRBJ1-6; 10 nucleotides match TRBD1. V dropped 4 bases and J dropped 7; count of bases not matched to a gene: 2. The CDR3 sequence is 14 residues long. Per the germline V gene, CDR1 is SGHRS and CDR2 is YFSETQ. The CDR3 DNA reads TGCGCCAGCAGCCGGGACAGGGGAAATTCACCCCTCCACTTT. Translation gives CASSRDRGNSPLHF.

This clonotype was observed a few times. V gene TRBV5-4 combines with J gene TRBJ2-7; unclear D gene. Germline CDR1 SGHNT, CDR2 YYREEE (reference sequence). The CDR3 consists of 13 residues. Between the trimmed V and J ends, which lost 0 bases and 2 bases, there was a span of 6 bases. CDR3: CASSLDETYEQYF. The CDR3 bases are TGTGCCAGCAGCTTGGACGAGACCTACGAGCAGTACTTC.

This clonotype was counted between two and nine times. The chain joins TRBV29-1 to TRBJ2-5; either TRBD1 or TRBD2 may fit D (5 bases each). V shed 7 bases and J shed 4 bases, with 10 bases lying between them. Germline CDR1 reads SQVTM; CDR2 reads ANQGSEA. This CDR3 region has 11 residues. CDR3 bases: TGCAGCGCGGGGACGGGAGAGACCCAGTACTTC. It specifies CSAGTGETQYF.

The chain has TRBV5-1 and TRBJ1-2, with D hard to call. V shed 0 bases and J shed 4 bases, with 7 bases lying between them. CDR1 is SGHRS, CDR2 YFSETQ, per germline. The CDR3 consists of 13 residues. This CDR3 reads CASSLGRAYGYTF. Written as DNA, the CDR3 is TGCGCCAGCAGCTTGGGCCGGGCCTATGGCTACACCTTC.

This chain uses TRBV5-1 with TRBJ1-1; 7 bases align to TRBD1. J lost 0 bases, V lost 2 bases, and 4 bases had no gene match. The CDR3 consists of 15 residues. CDR1 is SGHRS and CDR2 is YFSETQ in the germline V gene. CDR3 region: CASSLGTAVNTEAFF. The CDR3 DNA is TGCGCCAGCAGCTTAGGGACAGCAGTGAACACTGAAGCTTTCTTT.

Only a few counts were recorded for this clonotype. J is TRBJ2-3 and V is TRBV3-1, with 9 bases lining up with TRBD2. Germline V gene lookup returns CDR1 LGHDT and CDR2 YNNKEL (reference sequence). The CDR3 is 19 residues long. J was trimmed by 1 base and V by 5 bases; bases with no gene match: 16. The CDR3 reads CASSYASGIRSVGTDTQYF. CDR3 bases: TGTGCCAGCAGCTACGCTAGCGGGATCCGCAGTGTGGGCACAGATACGCAGTATTTT.

This chain uses TRBV21-1 with TRBJ1-5; the D segment call TRBD1 is taken from the table without a DNA check. TRBV21-1 is deemed a pseudogene. This CDR3 is 14 amino acids long. CDR3 amino acids: CASSRTGGCQPQHF. The DNA of the CDR3 is TGTGCCAGCAGCAGGACAGGGGGCTGTCAGCCCCAGCATTTT.

This clonotype was seen a few times. V usage is TRBV12-3 or TRBV12-4 and J usage is TRBJ2-1; 9 bases align to TRBD2. V lost 6 bases to trimming and J lost 7 bases; unmatched junction nucleotides: 10. The CDR3 extends over 15 amino acids. DNA of the CDR3: TGTGCCAGCAGCCATAGCGGGAGTAAATGGAATGAGCAGTTCTTC. As protein: CASSHSGSKWNEQFF.

This clonotype has more than one count but fewer than ten. One end of the junction fails to match germline, which may point to a read error. The genes are TRBV19 and TRBJ2-1, with 9 bases that match TRBD2. CDR1 is LNHDA, CDR2 SQIVND, per germline (reference sequence). The CDR3 length is 11 residues. CDR3 DNA sequence: TGTGCCAGTAGTTTGGGGACTAGCTCAAACTTC. It is translated as CASSLGTSSNF.

This clonotype occurred a few times. CDR3 DNA: TGCAGCGTTGGGGAGAACACTGAAGCTTTCTTT. It yields the protein CSVGENTEAFF. This chain uses TRBV29-1 with TRBJ1-1; D not certain. The CDR3 length is 11 residues. The V and J ends lost 4 bases and 1 base respectively, with 4 bases between them. Germline assignment: CDR1 SQVTM and CDR2 ANQGSEA.

This clonotype showed up just a few times. The V gene is TRBV5-1, the J gene TRBJ2-7; D is uncertain. In germline, CDR1 is SGHRS, CDR2 YFSETQ. This CDR3 is built from 14 residues. Trimming removed 0 bases from V and 2 bases from J, with 9 bases in between. Here the CDR3 reads CASSLAGLAYEQYF. The CDR3 bases are TGCGCCAGCAGCTTGGCCGGCCTAGCCTACGAGCAGTACTTC.

Only a few counts were recorded for this clonotype. This rearrangement joins TRBV5-1 to TRBJ1-2; 8 bases fit TRBD1. The CDR3 has 14 amino acids. The trim removed 5 bases at V and 3 bases at J, leaving 6 bases unmatched. Looked up from germline, CDR1 is SGHRS and CDR2 is YFSETQ. In DNA form, the CDR3 reads TGCGCCAGCAGACATGCGGACAGGGACTATGGCTACACCTTC. Amino acids: CASRHADRDYGYTF.